This TCR beta chain stems from a study of follicular helper T cells after annual influenza vaccination. Sequencing used immunoSEQ multiplex PCR; TCRdb keeps in-frame clones, though not all of them. The table lists some 15,000 clones, roughly 81% of them singletons. Study results and caveats: Only about 9.5-22% of analyzed cells yielded productive TCRB sequences.

On this clone itself: Its antigen is undetermined.

The junction had 4 bases not matched to a gene; V was cut back by 0 bases and J by 8 bases. The CDR3 covers 15 residues. Per germline, CDR1 SGHNT and CDR2 YYREEE (reference sequence). Described time point: 2014-2015 season, pre-vaccination. Specimen: CXCR5- memory CD4+ T cells sorted from blood, collected on the day of influenza vaccination. The chain employs TRBV5-4 and TRBJ1-4; 10 bases are shared with TRBD1. The TCR was taken from an adult who received the influenza vaccine. CDR3 sequence reads: CASSLAGTGAEKLFF. CDR3 in DNA: TGTGCCAGCAGCTTGGCCGGGACAGGGGCGGAAAAACTGTTTTTT.